The 17 T cell receptor beta chains presented below share a single source sample, sequenced in a study of OX40 agonist ivuxolimab in advanced cancers. Sequencing was performed with immunoSEQ multiplex PCR; in TCRdb, only in-frame clones are kept and a portion is missing. The data hold tens of thousands of clones, with approximately 90% observed a single time. Sequences were derived from CD4+ or CD8+ T cells sorted from blood, sampled in a trial of the OX40 agonist ivuxolimab. The receptors originated from an adult with an advanced solid tumor such as melanoma, head and neck, liver or kidney cancer.

The V and J genes are TRBV4-1 and TRBJ1-5; 11 positions agree with TRBD1. CDR1 and CDR2 from the germline V gene are MGHRA and YSYEKL. This CDR3 contains 16 residues. With 4 bases clipped from V and 2 bases from J, the junction kept 4 bases outside the gene matches. The CDR3 DNA is TGCGCCAGCAGCCCGGGGACAGGGGGGCGCAATCAGCCCCAGCATTTT. It codes for CASSPGTGGRNQPQHF.

The chain couples TRBV28 to TRBJ1-2, with a weak D call TRBD1 (5 bases). The V gene lost 4 bases and the J gene lost 6 bases, with 12 bases spanning the gap. Looked up from germline, CDR1 is MDHEN and CDR2 is SYDVKM. The CDR3 covers 13 residues. In DNA, the CDR3 is TGTGCCAGCAGTTCCGTCAGGGTGGATGGCTACACCTTC. Translated: CASSSVRVDGYTF.

The chain joins TRBV10-3 to TRBJ1-3; D is ambiguous. Germline V gene lookup returns CDR1 ENHRY and CDR2 SYGVKD. The CDR3 runs 13 residues. V was pared by 5 bases and J by 0 bases, with 5 bases between. The CDR3 is CAISQVSGNTIYF. The CDR3 nucleotides read TGTGCCATCAGTCAGGTCTCTGGAAACACCATATATTTT.

This chain joins TRBV19 and TRBJ2-2; D is unresolved. V was trimmed by 5 bases and J by 8 bases, leaving 9 bases between them. The germline V gene has CDR1 LNHDA and CDR2 SQIVND (reference sequence). CDR3 length: 12 amino acids. The CDR3 DNA is TGTGCCAGTAGTGAGCCCCGTGGGGAGCTGTTTTTT. Translating gives CASSEPRGELFF. The entire variable domain, with the rest obtained from reference TRBV19 and TRBJ2-2, is as follows: DGGITQSPKYLFRKEGQNVTLSCEQNLNHDAMYWYRQDPGQGLRLIYYSQIVNDFQKGDIAEGYSVSREKKESFPLTVTSAQKNPTAFYLCASSEPRGELFFGEGSRLTVL.

The V call is TRBV19, the J call TRBJ2-5, with TRBD1 matching over 8 bases. J lost 5 bases, V lost 1 base, and 3 bases had no gene match. The CDR3 runs to 14 residues. Germline V gene sequence: CDR1 LNHDA, CDR2 SQIVND (reference sequence). The CDR3 region is CASSIVGQAETQYF. CDR3 in DNA: TGTGCCAGTAGTATAGTGGGACAGGCTGAGACCCAGTACTTC.

The J gene is TRBJ1-1, the V gene TRBV6-1; D gene ambiguous. The V end lost 7 bases, the J end lost 1 base, and 10 bases lay between the germline ends. Looked up from germline, CDR1 is MNHNS and CDR2 is SASEGT. The CDR3 extends over 13 amino acids. The chain's CDR3 is CASKWEENTEAFF. As DNA, the CDR3 is TGTGCCAGCAAATGGGAGGAGAACACTGAAGCTTTCTTT.

The rearrangement links TRBV28 to TRBJ2-7, with 11 nucleotides matching TRBD2. The CDR3 extends over 15 amino acids. Germline V CDR1 and CDR2: MDHEN, SYDVKM. Losses at the gene ends were 1 base for V and 7 bases for J; bases not matched to a gene: 6. The CDR3 DNA follows: TGTGCCAGCAGTTTATTAGCGGGAGGGTGGAAAGAGCAGTACTTC. Translation gives CASSLLAGGWKEQYF. The full variable domain, its missing parts supplied by reference TRBV28 and TRBJ2-7, is DVKVTQSSRYLVKRTGEKVFLECVQDMDHENMFWYRQDPGLGLRLIYFSYDVKMKEKGDIPEGYSVSREKKERFSLILESASTNQTSMYLCASSLLAGGWKEQYFGPGTRLTVT.

The chain employs TRBV7-9 and TRBJ2-7; D is undetermined. V was pared by 1 base and J by 0 bases, with 4 bases between. CDR3 length: 13 residues. Germline V lookup: CDR1 SEHNR, CDR2 FQNEAQ (reference sequence). CDR3 amino acids: CASSLDTSYEQYF. The CDR3 coding sequence is TGTGCCAGCAGCTTAGACACCTCCTACGAGCAGTACTTC.

V gene TRBV7-3 combines with J gene TRBJ2-3; 8 bases match TRBD2. CDR3 length: 15 residues. Germline assignment: CDR1 SGHTA and CDR2 FQGTGA. V lost 1 base, J lost 2 bases, and 2 bases stayed unmatched. In DNA form, the CDR3 reads TGTGCCAGCAGCTTAAGTAGCGGGGTCACAGATACGCAGTATTTT. This codes for CASSLSSGVTDTQYF.

This chain uses TRBV4-3 with TRBJ2-1; 7 bases are shared with TRBD1. V trimming: 3 bases; J trimming: 1 base; junction bases outside the gene matches: 0. Per germline, CDR1 LGHNA and CDR2 YSLEER. The CDR3 runs to 14 residues. The CDR3 is CASSQGQSYNEQFF. In DNA form, the CDR3 reads TGCGCCAGCAGCCAGGGACAGTCCTACAATGAGCAGTTCTTC.

The genes are TRBV11-2 and TRBJ2-7; D is uncertain. Germline V gene sequence: CDR1 SGHAT, CDR2 FQNNGV. Trimming removed 3 bases from V and 0 bases from J, with 12 bases in between. The length of the CDR3 is 15 residues. The CDR3 loop reads CASSFLVSSSYEQYF. For the CDR3, the DNA is TGTGCCAGCAGCTTTTTGGTATCCTCCTCCTACGAGCAGTACTTC.

J is TRBJ1-3 and V is TRBV12-2. TRBV12-2 is listed as a pseudogene. The CDR3 has 13 amino acids. In DNA form, the CDR3 reads TGTGCAAGTCGCTCCGCGCCTGGAAACACCATATATTTT. Protein: CASRSAPGNTIYF.

This clone was observed a handful of times. V usage is TRBV19 and J usage is TRBJ1-5; 7 bases align to TRBD1. The CDR3 totals 17 residues. Germline V gives CDR1 LNHDA, CDR2 SQIVND (reference sequence). The V gene end was trimmed by 0 bases and the J gene end by 6 bases; junction bases not matched to a gene: 11. The CDR3 DNA reads TGTGCCAGTAGTATAGATACCTGGGCAGGGGGAACTCAGCCCCAGCATTTT. Residues: CASSIDTWAGGTQPQHF.

The chain employs TRBV5-1 and TRBJ2-1, with D tentatively TRBD1 or TRBD2 (5 bases each). V lost 0 bases to trimming and J lost 0 bases, with 13 bases between them. The CDR3 is 17 amino acids. The V gene's germline CDR1 is SGHRS and CDR2 YFSETQ. Here the CDR3 reads CASSLGFGGSSYNEQFF. The CDR3 DNA reads TGCGCCAGCAGCTTGGGGTTTGGGGGTAGCTCCTACAATGAGCAGTTCTTC.

CDR3: CASRNGEGQNTEAFF. The DNA for the CDR3 is TGTGCCAGCAGAAATGGCGAGGGTCAAAACACTGAAGCTTTCTTT. The rearrangement joins TRBV5-4 to TRBJ1-1; no clear D gene. The CDR3 is 15 residues long. Trimming took off 5 bases at V and 2 bases at J, with 16 bases between the two ends. Germline lookup yields CDR1 SGHNT and CDR2 YYREEE (reference sequence).

The V call is TRBV19, the J call TRBJ1-5, with 7 bases fitting TRBD1. With 1 base clipped from V and 6 bases from J, the junction kept 6 bases outside the gene matches. Germline loops: CDR1 LNHDA, CDR2 SQIVND (reference sequence). The CDR3 length is 15 residues. The CDR3 is CASSIVGAGGQPQHF. Written as DNA, the CDR3 is TGTGCCAGTAGTATAGTAGGGGCAGGGGGTCAGCCCCAGCATTTT.

This chain connects TRBV5-6 to TRBJ2-7; 9 nucleotides match TRBD2. Per the germline V gene, CDR1 is SGHDT and CDR2 is YYEEEE. This CDR3 has 14 amino acids. V trimming: 4 bases; J trimming: 3 bases; junction bases outside the gene matches: 5. This CDR3 is CASSSGLASYEQYF. CDR3 nucleotides: TGTGCCAGCAGCAGCGGACTAGCGAGCTACGAGCAGTACTTC. The whole variable domain, filled in from reference TRBV5-6 and TRBJ2-7, reads DAGVTQSPTHLIKTRGQQVTLRCSPKSGHDTVSWYQQALGQGPQFIFQYYEEEERQRGNFPDRFSGHQFPNYSSELNVNALLLGDSALYLCASSSGLASYEQYFGPGTRLTVT.